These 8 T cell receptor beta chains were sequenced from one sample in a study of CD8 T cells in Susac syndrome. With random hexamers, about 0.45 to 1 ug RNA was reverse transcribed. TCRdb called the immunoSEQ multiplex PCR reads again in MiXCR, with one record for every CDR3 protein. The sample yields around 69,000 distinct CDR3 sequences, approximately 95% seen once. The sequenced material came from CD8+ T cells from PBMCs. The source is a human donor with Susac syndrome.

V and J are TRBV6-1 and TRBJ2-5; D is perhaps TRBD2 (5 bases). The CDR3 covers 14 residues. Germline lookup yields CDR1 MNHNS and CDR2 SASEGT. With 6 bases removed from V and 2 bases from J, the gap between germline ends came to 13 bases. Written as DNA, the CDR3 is TGTGCCAGCAGGACGGCCTGGAGGCAAGAGACCCAGTACTTC. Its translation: CASRTAWRQETQYF.

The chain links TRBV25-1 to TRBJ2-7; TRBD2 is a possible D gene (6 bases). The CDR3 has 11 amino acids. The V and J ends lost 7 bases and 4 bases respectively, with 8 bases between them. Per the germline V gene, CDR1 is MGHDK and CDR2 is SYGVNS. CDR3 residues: CASIRGYEQYF. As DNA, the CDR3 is TGTGCCAGCATACGGGGGTACGAGCAGTACTTC.

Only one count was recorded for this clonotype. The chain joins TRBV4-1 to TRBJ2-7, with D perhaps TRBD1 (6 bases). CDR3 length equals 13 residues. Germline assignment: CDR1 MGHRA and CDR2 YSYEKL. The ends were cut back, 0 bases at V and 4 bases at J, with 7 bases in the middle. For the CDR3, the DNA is TGCGCCAGCAGCCAAGAGGACAGTTACGAGCAGTACTTC. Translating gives CASSQEDSYEQYF.

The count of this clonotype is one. The CDR3 loop is CASSLRVAGSYEQYF. CDR3 DNA sequence: TGTGCCAGCAGCCTAAGGGTGGCAGGCTCCTACGAGCAGTACTTC. The chain combines TRBV12-3 or TRBV12-4 with TRBJ2-7, with D unclear. The CDR3 covers 15 residues. V was trimmed by 6 bases and J by 0 bases, leaving 15 bases between them.

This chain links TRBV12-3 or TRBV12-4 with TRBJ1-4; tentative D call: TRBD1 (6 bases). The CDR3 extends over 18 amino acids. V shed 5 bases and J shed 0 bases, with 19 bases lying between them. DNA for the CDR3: TGTGCCAGCAGTCCACCCAGGGGAAGGTCGGCAACTAATGAAAAACTGTTTTTT. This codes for CASSPPRGRSATNEKLFF.

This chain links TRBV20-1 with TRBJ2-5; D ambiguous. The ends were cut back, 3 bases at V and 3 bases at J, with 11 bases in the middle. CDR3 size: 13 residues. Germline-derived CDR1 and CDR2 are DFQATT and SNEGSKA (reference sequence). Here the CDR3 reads CSASFPQKETQYF. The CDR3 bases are TGCAGTGCTAGTTTCCCACAGAAAGAGACCCAGTACTTC.

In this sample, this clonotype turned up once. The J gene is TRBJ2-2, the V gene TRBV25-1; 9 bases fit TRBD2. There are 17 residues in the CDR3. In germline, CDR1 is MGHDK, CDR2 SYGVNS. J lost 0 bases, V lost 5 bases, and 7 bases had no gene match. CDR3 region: CASSKLAGATNTGELFF. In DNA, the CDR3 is TGTGCCAGCAGTAAGTTAGCGGGGGCGACGAACACCGGGGAGCTGTTTTTT.

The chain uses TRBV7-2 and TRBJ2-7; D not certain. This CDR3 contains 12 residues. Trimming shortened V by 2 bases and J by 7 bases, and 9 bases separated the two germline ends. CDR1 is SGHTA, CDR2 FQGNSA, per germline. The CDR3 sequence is CASSLLLGEQYF. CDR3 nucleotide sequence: TGTGCCAGCAGCTTATTATTGGGAGAGCAGTACTTC.